This T cell receptor (beta chain) is drawn from a study of blood T cell repertoires in COVID-19. The protocol was immunoSEQ multiplex PCR, while the TCRdb copy is restricted to in-frame clones and leaves out a portion. This sample has roughly 240,000 clones, with approximately 84% found just once. With regard to this clone: Other DNA variants within this sample encode the same CDR3.

The length of the CDR3 is 13 residues. With 5 bases clipped from V and 3 bases from J, the junction kept 1 base outside the gene matches. Germline V gives CDR1 SGHRS, CDR2 YFSETQ. Source material: peripheral blood. The source of this sequence is an elderly woman with acute or convalescent COVID-19. The chain couples TRBV5-1 to TRBJ1-4, with 7 bases aligning to TRBD1. In DNA, the CDR3 is TGCGCCAGCAGTGGGACAGCTAATGAAAAACTGTTTTTT. It codes for CASSGTANEKLFF.